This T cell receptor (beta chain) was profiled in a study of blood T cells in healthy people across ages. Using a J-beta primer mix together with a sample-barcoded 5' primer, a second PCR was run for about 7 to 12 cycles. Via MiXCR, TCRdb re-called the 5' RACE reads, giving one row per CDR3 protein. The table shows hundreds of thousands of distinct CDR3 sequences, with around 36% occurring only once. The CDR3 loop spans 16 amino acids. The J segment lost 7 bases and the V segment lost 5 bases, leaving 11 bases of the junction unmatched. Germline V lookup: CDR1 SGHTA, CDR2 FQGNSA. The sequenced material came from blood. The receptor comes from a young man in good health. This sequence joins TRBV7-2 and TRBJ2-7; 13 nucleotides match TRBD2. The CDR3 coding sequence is TGTGCCAGCAGCCGACTAGCGGGGGGCAGCTACAATGAGCAGTACTTC. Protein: CASSRLAGGSYNEQYF.